These 19 T cell receptor beta chains came from one sample sequenced in a study of shared T cell receptors in the human thymus (dated by TCRdb to the early 2020s). Libraries were constructed by the immunoSEQ multiplex PCR assay. TCRdb's version of the immuneACCESS table is confined to in-frame rearrangements and falls short of the full clone set. An unresolved V gene accounts for under half of the shortfall where checked; the remainder is of unknown origin. Here the sample has around 730,000 clones; 80% to 90% occur a single time. The top ten constitute over 0.008% of the sample. This sample was also put to use in a study of human thymus T cells.

Material for sequencing was thymocytes. All receptors come from a girl less than two years old with a congenital heart defect. Donor details come from another sample of the same person, matched by shared clones.

J is TRBJ1-1 and V is TRBV7-2; D not resolved. Germline CDR1 reads SGHTA; CDR2 reads FQGNSA. Trimming removed 1 base at V and 13 bases at J, with 16 bases between. CDR3 size: 13 residues. In DNA form, the CDR3 reads TGTGCCAGCAGCTTAGTAACCCCCGATGCGGGTTTCTTT. This encodes CASSLVTPDAGFF.

The chain combines TRBV11-2 with TRBJ1-2; no reliable D call. The CDR3 loop spans 13 amino acids. Germline V gene sequence: CDR1 SGHAT, CDR2 FQNNGV. Trimming shortened V by 5 bases and J by 4 bases, and 11 bases separated the two germline ends. CDR3 sequence reads: CASSAGRGYGYTF. The CDR3 DNA follows: TGTGCCAGCAGCGCTGGGAGAGGCTATGGCTACACCTTC.

This rearrangement joins TRBV13 to TRBJ1-2; 7 nucleotides line up with TRBD1. CDR3 length equals 20 residues. V was pared by 7 bases and J by 5 bases, with 28 bases of the junction left unmatched. Germline CDR1 PRHDT, CDR2 FYEKMQ (reference sequence). The CDR3 protein is CASIENQGEQGPFGGYGYTF. As DNA, the CDR3 is TGTGCCAGCATCGAAAACCAGGGAGAACAGGGGCCATTTGGGGGTTATGGCTACACCTTC.

This chain joins TRBV11-2 and TRBJ2-2; D is uncertain. Germline V CDR1 and CDR2: SGHAT, FQNNGV. The CDR3 loop spans 13 amino acids. The V end lost 6 bases, the J end lost 2 bases, and 7 bases lay between the germline ends. CDR3 sequence (DNA): TGTGCCAGCAGTTCCCATAACACCGGGGAGCTGTTTTTT. Its translation: CASSSHNTGELFF.

The V gene is TRBV5-5, the J gene TRBJ2-1, with TRBD2 identical over 9 bases. V lost 4 bases to trimming and J lost 4 bases; unmatched junction nucleotides: 9. Germline V gene lookup returns CDR1 SGHKS and CDR2 YYEKEE (reference sequence). This CDR3 has 16 residues. The CDR3 loop is CASSPGTSRGYNEQFF. The CDR3 DNA reads as TGTGCCAGCAGCCCGGGGACTAGCCGAGGTTACAATGAGCAGTTCTTC. The whole variable domain, filled in from reference TRBV5-5 and TRBJ2-1, reads DAGVTQSPTHLIKTRGQQVTLRCSPISGHKSVSWYQQVLGQGPQFIFQYYEKEERGRGNFPDRFSARQFPNYSSELNVNALLLGDSALYLCASSPGTSRGYNEQFFGPGTRLTVL.

The chain couples TRBV19 to TRBJ2-2, with 7 bases fitting TRBD1. The CDR3 is 13 amino acids. V lost 7 bases and J lost 6; bases outside the gene matches: 5. Germline V lookup: CDR1 LNHDA, CDR2 SQIVND (reference sequence). Here the CDR3 reads CASTYRGAGELFF. In DNA, the CDR3 is TGTGCCAGTACCTACAGGGGCGCCGGGGAGCTGTTTTTT.

The J gene is TRBJ1-2, the V gene TRBV10-3; TRBD1 matches 8 bases. Germline V gives CDR1 ENHRY, CDR2 SYGVKD. This CDR3 is built from 12 residues. In DNA form, the CDR3 reads TGTACCGCCCGGACAGGGACTCATGGCTACACCTTC. Translated: CTARTGTHGYTF.

The chain has TRBV25-1 and TRBJ1-1; TRBD1 aligns across 9 bases. The ends lost 7 bases at V and 2 bases at J; junction bases unmatched: 11. Germline CDR1 is MGHDK and CDR2 is SYGVNS. CDR3 length: 16 amino acids. The CDR3: CASTTSRQGENTEAFF. As DNA, the CDR3 is TGTGCCAGCACAACGTCTCGACAGGGGGAAAACACTGAAGCTTTCTTT.

This rearrangement joins TRBV6-1 to TRBJ1-2; D not certain. Trimming shortened V by 5 bases and J by 4 bases, and 14 bases separated the two germline ends. The CDR3 contains 14 residues. CDR1 is MNHNS and CDR2 is SASEGT in the germline V gene. This CDR3 is CASSSPGSTYGYTF. CDR3 in DNA: TGTGCCAGCAGTTCACCAGGTTCGACCTATGGCTACACCTTC.

This sequence joins TRBV2 and TRBJ1-3; TRBD1 matches at 8 bases. The CDR3 length is 16 residues. Germline CDR1 and CDR2: SNHLY and FYNNEI. With 3 bases clipped from V and 0 bases from J, the junction kept 4 bases outside the gene matches. The CDR3, as DNA: TGTGCCAGCAGTGAGAGAACAGGGGGCTCTGGAAACACCATATATTTT. Encoded protein: CASSERTGGSGNTIYF.

The chain joins TRBV7-4 to TRBJ2-3; possible D gene TRBD1, 5 bases. This CDR3 region has 21 residues. Germline V gene lookup returns CDR1 SGHVT and CDR2 SQSDAQ. V gave up 6 bases and J gave up 2 bases, with 33 bases separating them. The CDR3 DNA is TGTGCCAGCAGGTTTACCATCCGCCTTATGGACATCTCGGCAAACACAGATACGCAGTATTTT. Translated, it gives CASRFTIRLMDISANTDTQYF.

The rearrangement joins TRBV5-1 to TRBJ1-1; 7 nucleotides agree with TRBD1. The CDR3 is 15 amino acids. Per germline, CDR1 SGHRS and CDR2 YFSETQ. The trim removed 0 bases at V and 1 base at J, leaving 3 bases unmatched. This CDR3 is CASSLAPGGNTEAFF. As DNA, the CDR3 is TGCGCCAGCAGCTTGGCTCCAGGGGGGAACACTGAAGCTTTCTTT.

The chain couples TRBV9 to TRBJ2-1, with 7 bases matching TRBD2. V was pared by 4 bases and J by 7 bases, with 14 bases of the junction left unmatched. The germline V gene encodes CDR1 SGDLS and CDR2 YYNGEE. This CDR3 has 16 residues. DNA for the CDR3: TGTGCCAGCAGCCCAATAGCGGGTCCCTCGGAGAATGAGCAGTTCTTC. Translated: CASSPIAGPSENEQFF. The full variable domain, in which reference TRBV9 and TRBJ2-1 provide the parts outside the CDR3, is DSGVTQTPKHLITATGQRVTLRCSPRSGDLSVYWYQQSLDQGLQFLIQYYNGEERAKGNILERFSAQQFPDLHSELNLSSLELGDSALYFCASSPIAGPSENEQFFGPGTRLTVL.

The V gene is TRBV9, the J gene TRBJ1-2; weak D call: TRBD1 (5 bases). From germline, CDR1 is SGDLS and CDR2 YYNGEE. The CDR3 sequence is 16 residues long. V shed 2 bases and J shed 3 bases, with 17 bases lying between them. The CDR3 region has the DNA TGTGCCAGCAGCGTCGGGGGAGGCTCAGCGGACTATGGCTACACCTTC. Translated, it gives CASSVGGGSADYGYTF.

V usage is TRBV7-9 and J usage is TRBJ1-1; D is unresolved. CDR3 length: 11 amino acids. Trimming cost V 4 bases and J 6 bases, with 6 bases left between them. From germline, CDR1 is SEHNR and CDR2 FQNEAQ (reference sequence). The DNA of the CDR3 is TGTGCCAGCAGCTCAGGCTCTGAAGCTTTCTTT. It is translated as CASSSGSEAFF. Looking up the rest from reference TRBV7-9 and TRBJ1-1 gives the full variable domain: DTGVSQNPRHKITKRGQNVTFRCDPISEHNRLYWYRQTLGQGPEFLTYFQNEAQLEKSRLLSDRFSAERPKGSFSTLEIQRTEQGDSAMYLCASSSGSEAFFGQGTRLTVV.

The chain joins TRBV10-3 to TRBJ1-2; D gene unclear. The CDR3 totals 14 residues. Trimming cost V 0 bases and J 4 bases, with 9 bases left between them. Per germline, CDR1 ENHRY and CDR2 SYGVKD. The CDR3 DNA follows: TGTGCCATCAGTGAGTCCCCGGTGAGCTATGGCTACACCTTC. Translated, it gives CAISESPVSYGYTF.

The rearrangement uses TRBV18 and TRBJ1-1; D gene uncertain. This CDR3 has 15 amino acids. Trimming pared 6 bases from V and 6 bases from J, leaving 20 bases between. Germline V gene data show CDR1 as KGHSH and CDR2 as LQKENI. The CDR3, as DNA: TGTGCCAGCTCCCCTCGCGAGGGCCGTGGGGCTGAAGCTTTCTTT. Its protein is CASSPREGRGAEAFF.

This clone was counted once. The chain employs TRBV9 and TRBJ1-1, with 9 bases that match TRBD1. Unmatched junction bases numbered 10, after V lost 4 bases and J lost 6 bases. CDR1 and CDR2 (germline): SGDLS, YYNGEE. The CDR3 sequence is 15 residues long. DNA for the CDR3: TGTGCCAGCAGCTCACCGGGACAGGGTGTGTCTGAAGCTTTCTTT. This codes for CASSSPGQGVSEAFF.

The gene calls are TRBV2 and TRBJ2-1, with D maybe TRBD2 (6 bases). Trimming removed 6 bases from V and 6 bases from J, with 18 bases in between. The germline gives CDR1 SNHLY, CDR2 FYNNEI. The CDR3 is made up of 15 amino acids. CDR3 amino acids: CASRTEGGDGNEQFF. For the CDR3, the DNA is TGTGCCAGCAGGACGGAGGGCGGGGACGGCAATGAGCAGTTCTTC.